These 17 T cell receptor beta chains were sequenced from one sample in a study of Graves' ophthalmopathy and Graves' hyperthyroidism. Amplification from RNA transcripts yielded the TCR beta CDR3 regions. HTBI primers served in a first-round RT-PCR, which a second-round multiplex PCR followed. TCRdb re-derived calls from the multiplex PCR reads in MiXCR, one entry per CDR3 protein. The sample records under 350,000 distinct CDR3 sequences, about a sixth being singletons. Sample: peripheral blood. The source of these receptors is an adult man with Graves' ophthalmopathy.

This clonotype appeared many times. The chain employs TRBV12-3 or TRBV12-4 and TRBJ2-5; TRBD2 is a possible D gene (6 bases). This CDR3 spans 13 amino acids. Trimming shortened V by 3 bases and J by 5 bases, and 10 bases separated the two germline ends. CDR3 coding DNA: TGTGCCAGCAGTTTTCAAGGGAGGGAGACCCAGTACTTC. Translated: CASSFQGRETQYF.

This clonotype was observed at least ten times. The J gene is TRBJ1-2, the V gene TRBV6-5, with 10 bases lining up with TRBD1. This CDR3 is built from 13 residues. The ends lost 6 bases at V and 6 bases at J; junction bases unmatched: 4. Looked up from germline, CDR1 is MNHEY and CDR2 is SVGAGI. CDR3 in amino acids: CASSRDRGDGYTF. CDR3 nucleotide sequence: TGTGCCAGCAGCAGGGACAGGGGCGATGGCTACACCTTC.

CDR3 amino acids: CASRRGESIQETQYF. The CDR3 coding sequence is TGTGCCAGCAGAAGGGGGGAAAGCATCCAAGAGACCCAGTACTTC. The chain recombines TRBV12-3 or TRBV12-4 with TRBJ2-5; D possibly uses TRBD1 or TRBD2 (6 bases each). The CDR3 has 15 amino acids. Between the trimmed V and J ends, which lost 6 bases and 1 base, there was a span of 15 bases.

This clonotype was detected a few times. As DNA, the CDR3 is TGTGCCAGCAGCGAGTCTGCAGGGGGCTGGTACGAGCAGTACTTC. Protein: CASSESAGGWYEQYF. The V gene is TRBV3-1, the J gene TRBJ2-7; TRBD1 matches at 8 bases. The V segment lost 5 bases and the J segment 4 bases; nucleotides outside the gene matches: 10. Germline lookup yields CDR1 LGHDT and CDR2 YNNKEL (reference sequence). The length of the CDR3 is 15 residues.

This clonotype has at least ten counts. J is TRBJ1-1 and V is TRBV11-1; D uncertain. CDR1 is SGHAT and CDR2 is FQDESV in the germline V gene (reference sequence). The ends were cut back, 5 bases at V and 0 bases at J, with 16 bases in the middle. This CDR3 is 16 amino acids long. In DNA, the CDR3 is TGTGCCAGCAGCGTCGCGATACGGGGAGTGAACACTGAAGCTTTCTTT. Its translation is CASSVAIRGVNTEAFF.

This clonotype was seen many times. J is TRBJ1-3 and V is TRBV19; D might be TRBD1 (6 bases). V was cut by 4 bases and J by 0 bases, with 13 bases left in between. This CDR3 region has 16 residues. The germline gives CDR1 LNHDA, CDR2 SQIVND (reference sequence). CDR3 DNA sequence: TGTGCCAGTAGTACCCTTGGACAGCTCTCTGGAAACACCATATATTTT. This sequence encodes CASSTLGQLSGNTIYF.

This clonotype has more than one count but fewer than ten. The rearrangement uses TRBV7-3 and TRBJ2-2; D perhaps matches TRBD1 (8 bases). Trimming pared 2 bases from V and 0 bases from J, leaving 13 bases between. CDR3 length equals 17 residues. CDR1 and CDR2 (germline): SGHTA, FQGTGA. CDR3 protein: CASSLGQGGPNTGELFF. The CDR3 DNA follows: TGTGCCAGCAGCTTAGGACAGGGAGGGCCGAACACCGGGGAGCTGTTTTTT.

This clonotype was seen once. The chain links TRBV5-1 to TRBJ1-1; D is unresolved. Germline V CDR1 and CDR2: SGHRS, YFSETQ. Trimming stripped 4 bases from V and 6 bases from J, with 13 bases between. The CDR3 is made up of 13 amino acids. The CDR3 reads CASSQESNPEAFF. CDR3 bases: TGCGCCAGCAGCCAAGAGTCAAACCCTGAAGCTTTCTTT.

This clonotype was found many times. The chain uses TRBV25-1 and TRBJ2-7; 8 bases map to TRBD1. The germline V gene has CDR1 MGHDK and CDR2 SYGVNS. Trimming removed 6 bases from V and 1 base from J; junction bases left unmatched: 8. The CDR3 consists of 15 residues. CDR3 DNA sequence: TGTGCCAGCAGGTCGGGATGGACAGGGTCCTACGAGCAGTACTTC. It yields the protein CASRSGWTGSYEQYF.

The chain has TRBV28 and TRBJ1-2; TRBD1 aligns across 11 bases. J lost 3 bases, V lost 6 bases, and 3 bases had no gene match. The germline V gene encodes CDR1 MDHEN and CDR2 SYDVKM. CDR3 length: 14 residues. The CDR3 is CASSEGQGDYGYTF. The CDR3 DNA reads TGTGCCAGCAGCGAGGGACAGGGGGACTATGGCTACACCTTC.

This clonotype was counted between two and nine times. A much larger clone is a single base away; this may be a read error. The chain employs TRBV4-1 and TRBJ1-5, with unresolved D. From germline, CDR1 is MGHRA and CDR2 YSYEKL. The CDR3 runs 16 residues. The CDR3 bases are TGCGCCATCAGCCAAGAAGAGGGAGGGATTGGTCAGCCCCAGCATTTT. This sequence encodes CAISQEEGGIGQPQHF.

This chain joins TRBV2 and TRBJ1-2, with 9 bases aligning to TRBD1. J was trimmed by 8 bases and V by 5 bases; bases with no gene match: 12. Germline V gene lookup returns CDR1 SNHLY and CDR2 FYNNEI. The CDR3 contains 15 residues. The CDR3 loop is CASSIPGTGSRGYTF. CDR3 bases: TGTGCCAGCAGTATACCCGGGACAGGGTCGAGAGGCTACACCTTC.

This clonotype was recorded many times. The chain has TRBV24-1 and TRBJ2-5, with D unresolved. The CDR3 extends over 14 amino acids. V lost 3 bases, J lost 5 bases, and 12 bases lay in between. CDR1 KGHDR and CDR2 SFDVKD come from the germline V gene. The CDR3 nucleotides read TGTGCCACCAGTGATCGGGCGCAGTTGGAGACCCAGTACTTC. It yields the protein CATSDRAQLETQYF.

Ten or more counts support this clonotype. The J gene is TRBJ2-7, the V gene TRBV18; possibly TRBD2 for D (5 bases). From germline, CDR1 is KGHSH and CDR2 LQKENI. The CDR3 is 13 amino acids. V was cut by 3 bases and J by 2 bases, with 8 bases left in between. CDR3 coding DNA: TGTGCCAGCTCACCTGAAGCGGCCTACGAGCAGTACTTC. Translated, it gives CASSPEAAYEQYF.

This clonotype was observed at least ten times. The chain is built from TRBV6-5 and TRBJ1-5; 9 positions agree with TRBD1. V shed 9 bases and J 4 bases; nucleotides not matched to a gene: 7. The germline CDR1 and CDR2 sequences are MNHEY and SVGAGI. This CDR3 comprises 14 residues. The CDR3 coding sequence is TGTGCCAGTTCGGACAGGGGCAAGAATCAGCCCCAGCATTTT. It translates to CASSDRGKNQPQHF.

There are many counts of this clonotype. This chain uses TRBV19 with TRBJ2-6; D is unresolved. The CDR3 covers 16 residues. V was trimmed by 4 bases and J by 3 bases, leaving 13 bases between them. The germline gives CDR1 LNHDA, CDR2 SQIVND (reference sequence). The CDR3, as DNA: TGTGCCAGTAGTACCCGACGAAATTATGGGGCCAACGTCCTGACTTTC. The encoded protein is CASSTRRNYGANVLTF. Drawing the rest from reference TRBV19 and TRBJ2-6, the complete variable domain is DGGITQSPKYLFRKEGQNVTLSCEQNLNHDAMYWYRQDPGQGLRLIYYSQIVNDFQKGDIAEGYSVSREKKESFPLTVTSAQKNPTAFYLCASSTRRNYGANVLTFGAGSRLTVL.

Ten or more counts support this clonotype. This chain uses TRBV15 with TRBJ1-6, with 7 bases that match TRBD1. This CDR3 region has 15 residues. V shed 0 bases, J shed 10 bases, and the junction held 6 bases outside the gene matches. CDR1 is LNHNV and CDR2 is YYDKDF in the germline V gene (reference sequence). The CDR3 DNA reads TGTGCCACCAGCAGAGACGGAACAGGGGAATCACCCCTCCACTTT. This sequence encodes CATSRDGTGESPLHF. The whole variable domain, filled in from reference TRBV15 and TRBJ1-6, reads DAMVIQNPRYQVTQFGKPVTLSCSQTLNHNVMYWYQQKSSQAPKLLFHYYDKDFNNEADTPDNFQSRRPNTSFCFLDIRSPGLGDTAMYLCATSRDGTGESPLHFGNGTRLTVT.